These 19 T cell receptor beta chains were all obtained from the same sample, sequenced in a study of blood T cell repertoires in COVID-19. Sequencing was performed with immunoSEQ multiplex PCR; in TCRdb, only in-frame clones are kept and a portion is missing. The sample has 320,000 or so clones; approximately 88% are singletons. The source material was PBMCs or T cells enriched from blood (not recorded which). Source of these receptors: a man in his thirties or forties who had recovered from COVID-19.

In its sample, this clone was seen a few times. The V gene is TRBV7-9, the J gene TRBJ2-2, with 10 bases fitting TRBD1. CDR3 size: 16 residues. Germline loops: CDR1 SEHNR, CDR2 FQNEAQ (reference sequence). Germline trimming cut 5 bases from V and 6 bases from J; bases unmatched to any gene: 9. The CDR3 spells CASSSPRDRGPGELFF. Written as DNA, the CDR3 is TGTGCCAGCAGCAGCCCCCGGGACAGGGGTCCCGGGGAGCTGTTTTTT. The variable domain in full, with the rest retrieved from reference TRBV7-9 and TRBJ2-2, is DTGVSQNPRHKITKRGQNVTFRCDPISEHNRLYWYRQTLGQGPEFLTYFQNEAQLEKSRLLSDRFSAERPKGSFSTLEIQRTEQGDSAMYLCASSSPRDRGPGELFFGEGSRLTVL.

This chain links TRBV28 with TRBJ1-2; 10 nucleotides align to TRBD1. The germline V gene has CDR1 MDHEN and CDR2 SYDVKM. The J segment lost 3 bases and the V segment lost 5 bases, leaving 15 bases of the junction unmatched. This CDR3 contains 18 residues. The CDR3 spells CASSQGQLDRGQDYGYTF. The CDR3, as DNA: TGTGCCAGCAGTCAAGGACAGTTAGACAGGGGGCAGGACTATGGCTACACCTTC.

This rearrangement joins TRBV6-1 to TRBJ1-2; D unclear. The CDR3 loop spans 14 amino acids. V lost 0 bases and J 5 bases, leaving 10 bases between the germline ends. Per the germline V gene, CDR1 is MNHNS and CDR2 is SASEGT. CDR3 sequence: CASSEADTRYGYTF. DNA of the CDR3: TGTGCCAGCAGTGAAGCAGACACAAGATATGGCTACACCTTC.

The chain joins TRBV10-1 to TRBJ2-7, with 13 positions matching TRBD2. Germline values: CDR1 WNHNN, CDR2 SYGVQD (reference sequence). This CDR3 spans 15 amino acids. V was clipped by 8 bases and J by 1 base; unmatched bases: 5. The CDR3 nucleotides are TGCGCCAGCCAGGCGGGACTAGCGGGATCCTACGAGCAGTACTTC. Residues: CASQAGLAGSYEQYF.

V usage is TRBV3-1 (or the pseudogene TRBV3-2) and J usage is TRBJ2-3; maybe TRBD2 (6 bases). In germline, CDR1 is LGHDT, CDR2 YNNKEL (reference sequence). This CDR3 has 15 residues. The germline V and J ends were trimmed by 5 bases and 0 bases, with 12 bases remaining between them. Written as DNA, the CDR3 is TGTGCCAGCAGCGAAACGGGGACTAGCACAGATACGCAGTATTTT. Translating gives CASSETGTSTDTQYF.

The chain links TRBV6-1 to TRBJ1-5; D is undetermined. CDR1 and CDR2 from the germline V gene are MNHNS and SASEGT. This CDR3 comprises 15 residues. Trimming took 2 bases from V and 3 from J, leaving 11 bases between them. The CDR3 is CASSEIPGSNQPQHF. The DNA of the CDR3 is TGTGCCAGCAGTGAAATCCCGGGATCCAATCAGCCCCAGCATTTT.

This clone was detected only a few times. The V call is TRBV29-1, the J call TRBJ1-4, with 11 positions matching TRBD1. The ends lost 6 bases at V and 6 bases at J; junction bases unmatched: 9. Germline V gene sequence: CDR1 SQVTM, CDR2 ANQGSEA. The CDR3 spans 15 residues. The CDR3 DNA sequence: TGCAGCGTCGTAGGGACAGGGGGAAGTTATGAAAAACTGTTTTTT. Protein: CSVVGTGGSYEKLFF. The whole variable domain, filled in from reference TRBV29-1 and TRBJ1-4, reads SAVISQKPSRDICQRGTSLTIQCQVDSQVTMMFWYRQQPGQSLTLIATANQGSEATYESGFVIDKFPISRPNLTFSTLTVSNMSPEDSSIYLCSVVGTGGSYEKLFFGSGTQLSVL.

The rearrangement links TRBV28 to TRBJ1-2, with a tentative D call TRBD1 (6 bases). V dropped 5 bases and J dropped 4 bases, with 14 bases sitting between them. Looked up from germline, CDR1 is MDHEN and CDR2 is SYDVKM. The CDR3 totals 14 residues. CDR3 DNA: TGTGCCAGCAGTCCGGGACAATCCTTCTATGGCTACACCTTC. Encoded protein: CASSPGQSFYGYTF.

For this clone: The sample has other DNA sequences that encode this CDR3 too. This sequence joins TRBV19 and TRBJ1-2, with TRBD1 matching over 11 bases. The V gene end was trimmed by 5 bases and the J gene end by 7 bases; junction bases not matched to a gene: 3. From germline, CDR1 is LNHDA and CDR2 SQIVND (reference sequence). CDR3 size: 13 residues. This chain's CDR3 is CASSGQGARGYTF. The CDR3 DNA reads TGTGCCAGTAGTGGACAGGGGGCGCGTGGCTACACCTTC.

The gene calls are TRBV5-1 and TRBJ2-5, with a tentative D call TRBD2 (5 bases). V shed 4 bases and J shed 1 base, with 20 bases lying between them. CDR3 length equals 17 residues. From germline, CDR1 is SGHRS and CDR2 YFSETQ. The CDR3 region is CASSLLSLRGPQETQYF. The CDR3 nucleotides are TGCGCCAGCAGCCTGTTAAGTTTGAGAGGGCCCCAAGAGACCCAGTACTTC.

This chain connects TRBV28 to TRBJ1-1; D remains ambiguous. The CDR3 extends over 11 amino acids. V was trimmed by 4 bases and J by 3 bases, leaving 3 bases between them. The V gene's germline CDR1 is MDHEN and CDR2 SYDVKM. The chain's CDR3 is CASSSHTEAFF. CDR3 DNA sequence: TGTGCCAGCAGTTCTCACACTGAAGCTTTCTTT.

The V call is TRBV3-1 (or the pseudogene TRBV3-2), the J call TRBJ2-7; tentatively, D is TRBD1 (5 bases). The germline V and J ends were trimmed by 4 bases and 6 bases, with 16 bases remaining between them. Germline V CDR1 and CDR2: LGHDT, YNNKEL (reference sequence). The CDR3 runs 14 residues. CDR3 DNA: TGTGCCAGCAGCCTCCTGACAGCTTCCACCGAGCAGTACTTC. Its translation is CASSLLTASTEQYF.

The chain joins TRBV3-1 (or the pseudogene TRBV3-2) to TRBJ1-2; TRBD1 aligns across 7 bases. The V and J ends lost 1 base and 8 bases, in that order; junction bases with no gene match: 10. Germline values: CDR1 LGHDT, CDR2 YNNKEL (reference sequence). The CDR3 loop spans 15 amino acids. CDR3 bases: TGTGCCAGCAGCCAAGGGGGACAGCTAAGGAGCGGCTACACCTTC. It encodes CASSQGGQLRSGYTF.

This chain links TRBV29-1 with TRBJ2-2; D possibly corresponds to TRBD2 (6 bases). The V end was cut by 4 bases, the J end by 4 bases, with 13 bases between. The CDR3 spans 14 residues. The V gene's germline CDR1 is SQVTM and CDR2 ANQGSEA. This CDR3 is CSVVRAGSTGELFF. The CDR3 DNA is TGCAGCGTTGTCCGAGCGGGCTCCACCGGGGAGCTGTTTTTT.

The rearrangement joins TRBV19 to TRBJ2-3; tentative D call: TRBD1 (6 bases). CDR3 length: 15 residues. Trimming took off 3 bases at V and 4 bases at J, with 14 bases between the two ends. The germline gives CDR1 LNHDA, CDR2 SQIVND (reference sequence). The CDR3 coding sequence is TGTGCCAGTAGTATTGCTTGGGGGCTAGCAGATACGCAGTATTTT. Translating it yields CASSIAWGLADTQYF.

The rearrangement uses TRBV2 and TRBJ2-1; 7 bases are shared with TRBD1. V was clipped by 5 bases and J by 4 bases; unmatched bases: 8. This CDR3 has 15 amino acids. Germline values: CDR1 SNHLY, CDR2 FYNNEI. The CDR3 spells CASSRPGQTYNEQFF. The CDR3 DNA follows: TGTGCCAGCAGTAGGCCGGGACAGACATACAATGAGCAGTTCTTC.

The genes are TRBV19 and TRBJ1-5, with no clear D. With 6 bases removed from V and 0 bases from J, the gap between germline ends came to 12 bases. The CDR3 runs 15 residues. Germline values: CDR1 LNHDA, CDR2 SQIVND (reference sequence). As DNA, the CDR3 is TGTGCCAGTAGCCGATCATCGAGTAGCAATCAGCCCCAGCATTTT. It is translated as CASSRSSSSNQPQHF.

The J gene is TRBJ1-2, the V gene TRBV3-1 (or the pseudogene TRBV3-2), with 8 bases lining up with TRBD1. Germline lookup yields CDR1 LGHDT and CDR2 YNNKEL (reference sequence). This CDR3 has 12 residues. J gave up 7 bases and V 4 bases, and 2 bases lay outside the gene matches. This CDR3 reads CASSPGGGGYTF. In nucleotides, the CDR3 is TGTGCCAGCAGCCCAGGGGGCGGTGGCTACACCTTC.

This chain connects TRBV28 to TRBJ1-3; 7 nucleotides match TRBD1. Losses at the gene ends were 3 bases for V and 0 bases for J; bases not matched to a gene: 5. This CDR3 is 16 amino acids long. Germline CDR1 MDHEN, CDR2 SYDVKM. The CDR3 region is CASSLGQPFSGNTIYF. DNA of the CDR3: TGTGCCAGCAGTTTGGGACAGCCGTTCTCTGGAAACACCATATATTTT.